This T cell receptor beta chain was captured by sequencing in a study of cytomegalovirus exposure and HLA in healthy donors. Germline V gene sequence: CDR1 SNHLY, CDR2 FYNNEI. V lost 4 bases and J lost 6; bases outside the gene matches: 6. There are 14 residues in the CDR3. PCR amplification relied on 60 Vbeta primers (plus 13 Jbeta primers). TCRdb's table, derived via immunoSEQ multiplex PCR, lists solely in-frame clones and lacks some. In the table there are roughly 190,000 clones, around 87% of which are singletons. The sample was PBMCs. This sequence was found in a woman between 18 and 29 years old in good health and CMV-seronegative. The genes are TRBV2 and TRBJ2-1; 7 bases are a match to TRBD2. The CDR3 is CASSGTSRSNEQFF. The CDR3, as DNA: TGTGCCAGCAGTGGGACTAGTCGTAGCAATGAGCAGTTCTTC. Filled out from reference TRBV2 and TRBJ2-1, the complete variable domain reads EPEVTQTPSHQVTQMGQEVILRCVPISNHLYFYWYRQILGQKVEFLVSFYNNEISEKSEIFDDQFSVERPDGSNFTLKIRSTKLEDSAMYFCASSGTSRSNEQFFGPGTRLTVL.